This is a list of T cell receptor beta chains from one sample in a study of glioma-infiltrating T cells after dendritic cell vaccination. Some clones are missing from TCRdb's copy, which holds only in-frame ones; the method was immunoSEQ multiplex PCR. The profile shows 80,000 to 100,000 clones, around 80% of them singletons. Sequencing used blood, obtained before dendritic cell vaccination. These TCRs come from a human donor with glioblastoma. The CDR3 runs from the conserved cysteine through the conserved F or W. The D gene is left open where the match is weak. Clone size is stated in some rows and not others, as once, few, many or a class when expanded.

j_gene | v_gene | d_gene | abundance | CDR3nt | CDR3aa
TRBJ2-7 | TRBV12-5 | NA | once | TGTGCTAGTGGTTCCGCCGGGGGACAGCAGTACTTC | CASGSAGGQQYF
TRBJ2-2 | TRBV10-2 | TRBD1 | few | TGCGCCAGCAGCCTGACAGGGTACACCGGGGAGCTGTTTTTT | CASSLTGYTGELFF
TRBJ1-4 | TRBV27 | NA | NA | TGTGCCAGCAGAAGACGGGAGAATGAAAAACTGTTTTTT | CASRRRENEKLFF
TRBJ1-2 | TRBV27 | NA | NA | TGTGCCAGCAGTTTTCGGGCAGGGTGGGGCTACACCTTC | CASSFRAGWGYTF
TRBJ1-5 | TRBV4-1 | NA | NA | TGCGCCAGCAGCCAAGTACAGGCAGGGTTCAATCAGCCCCAGCATTTT | CASSQVQAGFNQPQHF
TRBJ2-2 | TRBV5-4 | TRBD2 | NA | TGTGCCAGCACCACTCGACTAGCGGGAGATACCGGGGAGCTGTTTTTT | CASTTRLAGDTGELFF
TRBJ2-7 | TRBV27 | NA | NA | TGTGCCAGCAGTCCCCGAGCACCCGCCTACGAGCAGTACTTC | CASSPRAPAYEQYF
TRBJ2-1 | TRBV18 | TRBD1 | NA | TGTGCCAGCTCACCACTCTCGCAGGCAGGGACAGGGGGTAACAATGAGCAGTTCTTC | CASSPLSQAGTGGNNEQFF
TRBJ1-5 | TRBV27 | NA | NA | TGTGCCAGCAGCTGGACAGATAGCAATCAGCCCCAGCATTTT | CASSWTDSNQPQHF
TRBJ2-6 | TRBV10-3 | NA | NA | TGTGCCATCAGTGGGGTCGGGACATCACCCTCTGGGGCCAACGTCCTGACTTTC | CAISGVGTSPSGANVLTF
TRBJ2-1 | TRBV5-1 | TRBD1 | NA | TGCGCCAGCAGCTTTATGGGATGGGGGACAGGGGGATCCGGTGAGCAGTTCTTC | CASSFMGWGTGGSGEQFF
TRBJ1-6 | TRBV21-1 | NA | medium-sized | TGTGCCAGCAGCAAAGCGCTCGGCAGGGACACGGATTCACCCCTCCACTTT | CASSKALGRDTDSPLHF
TRBJ1-1 | TRBV28 | NA | NA | TGTGCCAGCAGTTCCGAACAGGAGACTGAAGCTTTCTTT | CASSSEQETEAFF
TRBJ1-1 | TRBV6-6 | NA | NA | TGTGCCAGCAGTCCCCCTAGGAATATTGTGAACACTGAAGCTTTCTTT | CASSPPRNIVNTEAFF
TRBJ1-2 | TRBV5-8 | NA | NA | TGTGCCAGCAGCTTGCGTTACTATGGCTACACCTTC | CASSLRYYGYTF
TRBJ2-7 | TRBV5-1 | TRBD2 | NA | TGCGCCAGCAGCTTGGCGACTAGCGGGAATAGCTACGAGCAGTACTTC | CASSLATSGNSYEQYF
TRBJ1-5 | TRBV6-5 | NA | NA | TGTGCCAGCAGCTCGGACAGATATCAGCCCCAGCATTTT | CASSSDRYQPQHF
TRBJ2-2 | TRBV7-3 | NA | NA | TGTGCCAGCAGCCCAGATTCGGGTTTCTACACCGGGGAGCTGTTTTTT | CASSPDSGFYTGELFF
TRBJ1-4 | TRBV5-5 | TRBD1 | NA | TGTGCCAGCAGCTTAACCTTAACTGGACAGGGTGAAAAACTGTTTTTT | CASSLTLTGQGEKLFF
TRBJ2-7 | TRBV11-2 | NA | NA | TGTGCCAGCAGCCCTCCGGGACTCGGAAATAACGAGCAGTACTTC | CASSPPGLGNNEQYF
TRBJ1-4 | TRBV19 | NA | NA | TGTGCCAGTAGTACCCCCCGACGGCAGGGCGCTACCCCTATTTTT | CASSTPRRQGATPIF
TRBJ2-1 | TRBV7-2 | NA | once | TGTGCCAGCAGCTTTCGACTGGGGAGCTCCTACAATGAGCAGTTCTTC | CASSFRLGSSYNEQFF
TRBJ2-7 | TRBV18 | TRBD1 | NA | TGTGCCAGCTCACCACCCCCGGGACAGGGCCACGAGCAGTACTTC | CASSPPPGQGHEQYF
TRBJ2-1 | TRBV27 | TRBD2 | NA | TGTGCCAGCAGTGACCCGGGGCTAGCGGGAGGCCCCTCCTACAATGAGCAGTTCTTC | CASSDPGLAGGPSYNEQFF
TRBJ2-5 | TRBV7-8 | NA | NA | TGTGCCAGCAGCCCTGGCCCCCAGACCCAGTACTTC | CASSPGPQTQYF